This is a list of T cell receptor beta chains from one sample in a study of blood T cell repertoires in COVID-19. Method: immunoSEQ multiplex PCR; TCRdb's copy keeps in-frame clones and lacks some. Here the sample spans roughly 270,000 clones, about 85% being singletons. Sequencing was performed on PBMCs or T cells enriched from blood (not recorded which). These receptors were collected from a woman in her fifties or sixties who had recovered from COVID-19. The CDR3 runs from the conserved cysteine through the conserved F or W. D genes are given only for firm matches. Size values are once, few and many counts, or a class for expanded clones, and some rows have none.

d_call j_call v_call clone_size cdr3_aa cdr3_nt
TRBD2 TRBJ2-3 TRBV9 - CASSGRERVTDTQYF TGTGCCAGCAGCGGGCGGGAGCGGGTGACAGATACGCAGTATTTT
- TRBJ1-1 TRBV10-2 few CASRDTMNTEAFF TGCGCCAGCAGGGACACCATGAACACTGAAGCTTTCTTT
TRBD1 TRBJ1-2 TRBV6-5 - CASRPGQGYGYTF TGTGCCAGCAGACCGGGACAGGGCTATGGCTACACCTTC
TRBD1 TRBJ2-5 TRBV5-6 - CASSYTGGRQETQYF TGTGCCAGCAGCTACACAGGGGGCCGGCAAGAGACCCAGTACTTC
- TRBJ2-4 TRBV24-1 - CATSEPGTSNIQYF TGTGCCACCAGTGAGCCCGGGACATCGAACATTCAGTACTTC
- TRBJ2-1 TRBV9 - CASSAGEPYQFF TGTGCCAGCAGCGCCGGGGAACCTTATCAGTTCTTC
- TRBJ2-7 TRBV11-2 - CASRARDIGFEDF TGTGCCAGCAGAGCAAGGGACATAGGGTTTGAGGACTTC
- TRBJ1-5 TRBV5-1 - CASSPGTSSNQPQHF TGCGCCAGCAGCCCTGGGACTTCGAGCAATCAGCCCCAGCATTTT
- TRBJ1-2 TRBV29-1 once CSVLLSGPGYTF TGCAGCGTCCTCCTATCAGGGCCAGGCTACACCTTC
TRBD1 TRBJ2-3 TRBV7-9 - CASSGDRGQYF TGTGCCAGCAGCGGAGACAGGGGGCAGTATTTT
- TRBJ1-2 TRBV7-2 - CASTSIRANYGYTF TGTGCCAGCACCTCAATCCGAGCTAACTATGGCTACACCTTC
- TRBJ2-2 TRBV3-1/TRBV3-2 - CASSGDSGELFF TGTGCCAGCAGCGGTGACAGCGGGGAGCTGTTTTTT
- TRBJ1-2 TRBV27 few CASSSPGGLGYTF TGTGCCAGCAGTTCTCCAGGAGGACTGGGCTACACCTTC